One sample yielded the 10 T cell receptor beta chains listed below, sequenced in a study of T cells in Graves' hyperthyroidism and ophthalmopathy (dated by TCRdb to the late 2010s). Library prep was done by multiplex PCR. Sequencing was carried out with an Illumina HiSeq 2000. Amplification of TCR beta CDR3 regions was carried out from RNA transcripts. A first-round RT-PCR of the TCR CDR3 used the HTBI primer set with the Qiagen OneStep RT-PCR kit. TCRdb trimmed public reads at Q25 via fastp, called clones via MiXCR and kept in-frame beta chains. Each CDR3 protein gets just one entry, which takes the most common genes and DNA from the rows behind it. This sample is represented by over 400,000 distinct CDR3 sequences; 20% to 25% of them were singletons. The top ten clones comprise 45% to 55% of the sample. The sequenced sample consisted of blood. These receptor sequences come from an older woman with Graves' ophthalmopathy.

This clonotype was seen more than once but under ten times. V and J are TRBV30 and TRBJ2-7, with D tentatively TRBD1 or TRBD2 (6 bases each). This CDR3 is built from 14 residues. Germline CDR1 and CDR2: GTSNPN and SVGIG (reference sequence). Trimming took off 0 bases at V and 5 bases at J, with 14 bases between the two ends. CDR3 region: CAWSVRQEGDEQYF. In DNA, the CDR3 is TGTGCCTGGAGTGTAAGGCAGGAGGGGGACGAGCAGTACTTC.

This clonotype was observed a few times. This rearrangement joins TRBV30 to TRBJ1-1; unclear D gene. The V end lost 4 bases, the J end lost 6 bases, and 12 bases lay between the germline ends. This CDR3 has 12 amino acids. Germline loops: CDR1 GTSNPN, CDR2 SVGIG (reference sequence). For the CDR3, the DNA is TGTGCCTGGAATCAGGCTGGCGCTGAAGCTTTCTTT. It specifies CAWNQAGAEAFF.

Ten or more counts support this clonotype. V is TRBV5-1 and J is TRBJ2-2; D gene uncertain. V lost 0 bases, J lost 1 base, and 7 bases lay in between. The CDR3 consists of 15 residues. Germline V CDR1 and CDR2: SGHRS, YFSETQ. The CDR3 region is CASSLATLNTGELFF. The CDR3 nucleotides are TGCGCCAGCAGCTTGGCCACCCTGAACACCGGGGAGCTGTTTTTT.

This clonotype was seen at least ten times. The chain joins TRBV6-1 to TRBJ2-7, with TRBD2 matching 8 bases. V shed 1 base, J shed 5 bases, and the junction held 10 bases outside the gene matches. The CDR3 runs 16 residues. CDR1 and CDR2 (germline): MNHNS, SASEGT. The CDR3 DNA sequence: TGTGCCAGCAGTGAAGGGTTGTTAGCGGGAACCAACGAGCAGTACTTC. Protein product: CASSEGLLAGTNEQYF.

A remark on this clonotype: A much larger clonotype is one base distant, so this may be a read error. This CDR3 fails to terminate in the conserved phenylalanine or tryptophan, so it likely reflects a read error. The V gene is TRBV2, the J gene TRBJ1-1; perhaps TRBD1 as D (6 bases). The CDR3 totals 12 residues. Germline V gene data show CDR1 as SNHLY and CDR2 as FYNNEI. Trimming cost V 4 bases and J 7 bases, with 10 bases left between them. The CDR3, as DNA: TGTGCCAGCAGTGGACAGGATGGTGAAGCTTTCCTT. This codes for CASSGQDGEAFL.

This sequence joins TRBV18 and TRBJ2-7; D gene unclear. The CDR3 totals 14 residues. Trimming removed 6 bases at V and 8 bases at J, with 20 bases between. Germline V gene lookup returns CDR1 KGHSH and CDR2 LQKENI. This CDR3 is CASSLNTGPDQQYV. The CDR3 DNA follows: TGTGCCAGCTCCCTAAATACCGGACCAGATCAGCAGTACGTC.

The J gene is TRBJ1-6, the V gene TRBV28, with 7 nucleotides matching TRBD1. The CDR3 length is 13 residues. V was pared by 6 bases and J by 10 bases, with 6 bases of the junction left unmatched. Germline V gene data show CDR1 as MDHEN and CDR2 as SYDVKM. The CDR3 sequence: CASSVQGISPLHF. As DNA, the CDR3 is TGTGCCAGCAGCGTACAGGGGATATCACCCCTCCACTTT.

This CDR3 reads CATSRDQSGETQYF. CDR3 coding DNA: TGTGCCACCAGCAGAGATCAGAGTGGAGAGACCCAGTACTTC. V and J are TRBV15 and TRBJ2-5; D gene uncertain. Deletions cut 0 bases from V and 4 bases from J, with 9 bases between. CDR3 size: 14 residues. Germline CDR1 and CDR2: LNHNV and YYDKDF (reference sequence).

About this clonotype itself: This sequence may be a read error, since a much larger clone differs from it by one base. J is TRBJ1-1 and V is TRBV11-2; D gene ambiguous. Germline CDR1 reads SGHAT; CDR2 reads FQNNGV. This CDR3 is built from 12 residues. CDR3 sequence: CASSQSNAEAFF. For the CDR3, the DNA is TGTGCCAGCAGCCAGTCGAACGCTGAAGCTTTCTTT.

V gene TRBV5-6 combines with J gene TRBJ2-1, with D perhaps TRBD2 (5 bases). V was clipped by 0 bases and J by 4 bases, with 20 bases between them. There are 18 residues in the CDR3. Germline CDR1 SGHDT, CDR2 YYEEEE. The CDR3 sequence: CASSLELLRESGYNEQFF. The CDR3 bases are TGTGCCAGCAGCTTGGAGTTATTGAGGGAGTCTGGGTACAATGAGCAGTTCTTC. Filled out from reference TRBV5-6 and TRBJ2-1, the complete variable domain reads DAGVTQSPTHLIKTRGQQVTLRCSPKSGHDTVSWYQQALGQGPQFIFQYYEEEERQRGNFPDRFSGHQFPNYSSELNVNALLLGDSALYLCASSLELLRESGYNEQFFGPGTRLTVL.